Listed here are 23 T cell receptor beta chains from one sample, sequenced in a study of early T cells in non-severe SARS-CoV-2 infection. TCRdb independently ran MiXCR on the 5' RACE reads; one entry per CDR3 protein. Here the sample spans about 50,000 distinct CDR3 sequences, 6.2% being singletons. The material was whole blood, obtained at baseline. The source is an adult who was a healthcare worker with PCR-confirmed SARS-CoV-2 infection or an uninfected control (not recorded which).

This clonotype occurred many times. J is TRBJ2-7 and V is TRBV6-5; 12 bases match TRBD2. The ends lost 7 bases at V and 2 bases at J; junction bases unmatched: 0. The CDR3 is made up of 13 amino acids. Germline V gene sequence: CDR1 MNHEY, CDR2 SVGAGI. The CDR3 loop is CASTSGRAYEQYF. The CDR3 coding sequence is TGTGCCAGCACTAGCGGGAGGGCCTACGAGCAGTACTTC.

This chain joins TRBV5-4 and TRBJ1-6, with a possible D match to TRBD1 (5 bases). The CDR3 has 15 residues. Trimming cost V 5 bases and J 4 bases, with 13 bases left between them. The germline V gene has CDR1 SGHNT and CDR2 YYREEE (reference sequence). DNA of the CDR3: TGTGCCAGCAGACTCCAGGGATCTTATAATTCACCCCTCCACTTT. Encoded protein: CASRLQGSYNSPLHF.

This clonotype occurred many times. The rearrangement links TRBV4-3 to TRBJ2-5; D is unclear. V was shortened by 0 bases and J by 5 bases, with 13 bases between the two germline ends. CDR1 is LGHNA, CDR2 YSLEER, per germline. The CDR3 spans 15 residues. The CDR3 region has the DNA TGCGCCAGCAGCCAAGATCTAGGGATTCTTGAGACCCAGTACTTC. This gives the protein CASSQDLGILETQYF.

The rearrangement links TRBV7-2 to TRBJ2-5, with TRBD2 matching over 9 bases. The CDR3 length is 14 residues. The germline CDR1 and CDR2 sequences are SGHTA and FQGNSA. Unmatched junction bases numbered 7, after V lost 5 bases and J lost 6 bases. The DNA of the CDR3 is TGTGCCAGCAGCCCGGGACTAGCCGGAAAGACCCAGTACTTC. Translating it yields CASSPGLAGKTQYF.

The chain has TRBV28 and TRBJ1-2; D call uncertain. Trimming stripped 4 bases from V and 9 bases from J, with 6 bases between. Germline loops: CDR1 MDHEN, CDR2 SYDVKM. The CDR3 covers 10 residues. CDR3 nucleotides: TGTGCCAGCAGTTCGAGAAGCTACACCTTC. Protein product: CASSSRSYTF.

This clonotype was counted ten times or more. The rearrangement uses TRBV29-1 and TRBJ1-1, with D maybe TRBD1 (6 bases). Germline V gene sequence: CDR1 SQVTM, CDR2 ANQGSEA. The ends were cut back, 6 bases at V and 4 bases at J, with 12 bases in the middle. CDR3 size: 12 residues. Here the CDR3 DNA reads TGCAGCGTACCGACAGGTAGCACTGAAGCTTTCTTT. This sequence encodes CSVPTGSTEAFF.

The sample holds many counts of this clonotype. The chain links TRBV13 to TRBJ1-1; D is ambiguous. The CDR3 has 14 amino acids. With 4 bases removed from V and 6 bases from J, the gap between germline ends came to 15 bases. Germline-derived CDR1 and CDR2 are PRHDT and FYEKMQ (reference sequence). Written as DNA, the CDR3 is TGTGCCAGCAGCTACCCACCCTGGGCCCCTGAAGCTTTCTTT. This encodes CASSYPPWAPEAFF.

The chain uses TRBV5-6 and TRBJ2-7; possible D gene TRBD2, 6 bases. Germline V gene data show CDR1 as SGHDT and CDR2 as YYEEEE. This CDR3 contains 14 residues. Trimming removed 3 bases at V and 4 bases at J, with 14 bases between. For the CDR3, the DNA is TGTGCCAGCAGCTGGAGGGGCAGGACTTACGAGCAGTACTTC. It encodes CASSWRGRTYEQYF.

There are many counts of this clonotype. The rearrangement uses TRBV18 and TRBJ1-2; D ambiguous. From germline, CDR1 is KGHSH and CDR2 LQKENI. This CDR3 comprises 13 residues. Trimming removed 3 bases from V and 6 bases from J, with 11 bases in between. The CDR3 DNA is TGTGCCAGCTCACCCCCGGCCCGAGATGGCTACACCTTC. Protein product: CASSPPARDGYTF.

At least ten counts were recorded for this clonotype. The rearrangement links TRBV6-2 or TRBV6-3 to TRBJ2-1, with D possibly matching TRBD1 (5 bases). The V and J ends lost 2 bases and 0 bases respectively, with 8 bases between them. Germline V gene lookup returns CDR1 MNHEY and CDR2 SVGEGT. The CDR3 consists of 15 residues. The CDR3: CASSYAGNSYNEQFF. The DNA of the CDR3 is TGTGCCAGCAGTTACGCAGGGAACTCCTACAATGAGCAGTTCTTC.

The rearrangement joins TRBV13 to TRBJ2-7; possible D gene TRBD2, 6 bases. V lost 3 bases and J lost 0, with 12 bases in between. This CDR3 is 15 amino acids long. Germline V gene data show CDR1 as PRHDT and CDR2 as FYEKMQ (reference sequence). CDR3 amino acids: CASSLGGAFSYEQYF. The CDR3, as DNA: TGTGCCAGCAGCTTGGGGGGAGCTTTCTCCTACGAGCAGTACTTC.

The rearrangement links TRBV4-3 to TRBJ2-4, with 11 bases identical to TRBD1. This CDR3 contains 20 residues. V lost 5 bases to trimming and J lost 4 bases; unmatched junction nucleotides: 19. Germline V gene sequence: CDR1 LGHNA, CDR2 YSLEER. CDR3 bases: TGCGCCAGCAGCTCAAAGATGCAGTCCGGGACAGGGGGAAGGAAAAACATTCAGTACTTC. Translated, it gives CASSSKMQSGTGGRKNIQYF.

J is TRBJ2-6 and V is TRBV11-2; 7 bases are shared with TRBD2. The V segment lost 6 bases and the J segment 0 bases; nucleotides outside the gene matches: 8. Germline assignment: CDR1 SGHAT and CDR2 FQNNGV. CDR3 length: 17 residues. CDR3 in DNA: TGTGCCAGCAGTAAAGGGAGGGGAGCCTCTGGGGCCAACGTCCTGACTTTC. Protein product: CASSKGRGASGANVLTF.

This chain links TRBV11-2 with TRBJ2-2; no clear D. This CDR3 has 14 amino acids. V was clipped by 2 bases and J by 6 bases, with 10 bases between them. Germline CDR1 reads SGHAT; CDR2 reads FQNNGV. CDR3 loop: CASSLQLAAGELFF. As DNA, the CDR3 is TGTGCCAGCAGCTTACAATTGGCCGCCGGGGAGCTGTTTTTT.

This clonotype showed up just a few times. The V call is TRBV12-3 or TRBV12-4, the J call TRBJ1-5; the match to TRBD1 covers 10 bases. The CDR3 covers 15 residues. The V segment lost 6 bases and the J segment 1 base; nucleotides outside the gene matches: 3. The CDR3 is CASRWDRGSNQPQHF. CDR3 nucleotide sequence: TGTGCCAGCAGGTGGGACAGGGGAAGCAATCAGCCCCAGCATTTT.

The chain has TRBV20-1 and TRBJ2-2, with 11 bases that match TRBD1. There are 17 residues in the CDR3. Germline CDR1 is DFQATT and CDR2 is SNEGSKA (reference sequence). V was pared by 3 bases and J by 5 bases, with 11 bases of the junction left unmatched. Written as DNA, the CDR3 is TGCAGTGCTAGCCCCCTTGGACAGGGGGCAGGGACCGGGGAGCTGTTTTTT. It codes for CSASPLGQGAGTGELFF.

This clonotype was recorded at least ten times. The rearrangement joins TRBV3-1 to TRBJ2-3, with D perhaps matching TRBD2 (6 bases). In germline, CDR1 is LGHDT, CDR2 YNNKEL (reference sequence). Trimming removed 4 bases from V and 2 bases from J, with 10 bases in between. The CDR3 runs 14 residues. The CDR3 region is CASSLEGYTDTQYF. The CDR3 DNA follows: TGTGCCAGCAGCCTGGAGGGGTACACAGATACGCAGTATTTT.

This clonotype was seen at least ten times. This chain joins TRBV11-2 and TRBJ1-3; TRBD1 might be the D (5 bases). The V end was cut by 5 bases, the J end by 6 bases, with 8 bases between. CDR1 is SGHAT and CDR2 is FQNNGV in the germline V gene. The CDR3 totals 12 residues. CDR3 DNA sequence: TGTGCCAGCAGCCTAGGGGAAAACACCATATATTTT. It encodes CASSLGENTIYF.

This clonotype was observed a handful of times. The chain combines TRBV19 with TRBJ2-5, with D unresolved. Trimming took 11 bases from V and 1 from J, leaving 8 bases between them. The germline V gene encodes CDR1 LNHDA and CDR2 SQIVND (reference sequence). The CDR3 spans 11 residues. The CDR3 DNA reads TGTGCCTCGGCAACCCAAGAGACCCAGTACTTC. The encoded protein is CASATQETQYF.

This clonotype was counted ten times or more. The gene calls are TRBV29-1 and TRBJ2-7; unclear D gene. This CDR3 comprises 12 residues. Germline V gene data show CDR1 as SQVTM and CDR2 as ANQGSEA. V was cut by 2 bases and J by 1 base, with 6 bases left in between. Here the CDR3 DNA reads TGCAGCGTTGAATACAGTTCCTACGAGCAGTACTTC. It specifies CSVEYSSYEQYF.

The V and J genes are TRBV12-3 or TRBV12-4 and TRBJ1-5; TRBD1 might be the D (5 bases). The CDR3 contains 15 residues. The V gene lost 6 bases and the J gene lost 3 bases, with 15 bases spanning the gap. In nucleotides, the CDR3 is TGTGCCAGCAGCCACCAGGGTGTTCTCAATCAGCCCCAGCATTTT. This translates into CASSHQGVLNQPQHF.

In this sample, this clonotype turned up a few times. The CDR3 reads CAIKAATNEKLFF. CDR3 DNA sequence: TGTGCCATCAAGGCAGCCACTAATGAAAAACTGTTTTTT. The rearrangement uses TRBV10-3 and TRBJ1-4; the D is unclear. The CDR3 has 13 amino acids. Trimming left V 7 bases short and J 2 bases short, with 8 bases between. Germline CDR1 reads ENHRY; CDR2 reads SYGVKD.

This clonotype appeared a few times. The genes are TRBV4-3 and TRBJ1-1, with TRBD1 matching 10 bases. J was trimmed by 3 bases and V by 3 bases; bases with no gene match: 10. Germline CDR1 is LGHNA and CDR2 is YSLEER. The CDR3 is 17 amino acids. The CDR3 is CASSQQGIDRGHTEAFF. The CDR3 region has the DNA TGCGCCAGCAGCCAGCAGGGGATCGACAGGGGGCACACTGAAGCTTTCTTT.